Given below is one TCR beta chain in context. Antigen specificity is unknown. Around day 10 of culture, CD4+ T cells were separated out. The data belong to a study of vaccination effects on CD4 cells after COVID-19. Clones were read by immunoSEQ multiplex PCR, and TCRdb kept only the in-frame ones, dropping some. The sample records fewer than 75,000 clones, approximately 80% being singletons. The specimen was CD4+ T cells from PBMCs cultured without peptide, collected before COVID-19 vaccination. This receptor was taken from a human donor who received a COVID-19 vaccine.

The CDR3 DNA reads as TGTGCCTGGAGTGTCGGACAAGAGACCCAGTACTTC. It encodes CAWSVGQETQYF. The V call is TRBV30, the J call TRBJ2-5; D is ambiguous. Germline values: CDR1 GTSNPN, CDR2 SVGIG (reference sequence). The V and J ends lost 0 bases and 2 bases respectively, with 4 bases between them. The CDR3 spans 12 residues.